The clone carrying this TCR beta chain has only a few counts. The antigen remains unidentified. This sample stems from a study of T-cell reconstitution after alpha-beta-depleted transplantation in children. Findings and caveats of the study: Some patients showed high day-60 TCRbeta diversity, which derived from surviving recipient T cells and thymic progenitors. Reportedly, alpha-beta T cells present about two months post-transplant originated from several hundred expanded clones of graft origin.

During its preparation, the TCRbeta library received unique molecular identifiers. TCRdb called the PCR reads again in MiXCR, with one record for every CDR3 protein. The table has almost 600,000 distinct CDR3 sequences, about a quarter seen once. The germline V gene encodes CDR1 DFQATT and CDR2 SNEGSKA (reference sequence). The CDR3 contains 13 residues. Trimming removed 2 bases at V and 4 bases at J, with 8 bases between. The chain recombines TRBV20-1 with TRBJ2-2; D not resolved. The sample was PBMCs, taken before TCRalphabeta/CD19-depleted stem cell transplant. This clonotype was obtained from a boy under two years old with Wiskott-Aldrich syndrome, due to receive a stem cell transplant. The CDR3 loop is CSARLVGTGELFF. The CDR3 coding sequence is TGCAGTGCTAGACTAGTTGGCACCGGGGAGCTGTTTTTT.